This T cell receptor beta chain was profiled in a study of T cells after yellow fever vaccination. Study outcomes and limitations: Researchers noted that a small share of clonotypes showed up in both CD4 and CD8 compartments. Contaminating bulk clonotypes could be abundant in FACS-sorted repertoires. A weaker secondary response peaked on day 5, the primary on day 15.

The 5'RACE template-switching step produced TCR cDNA and added a universal primer site and UMIs. TCRdb called the 5' RACE reads again in MiXCR, with one record for every CDR3 protein. Among about 320,000 distinct CDR3 sequences listed, approximately 4.3% were seen once. This CDR3 region has 13 residues. CDR1 and CDR2 (germline): LNHDA, SQIVND (reference sequence). Trimming shortened V by 6 bases and J by 4 bases, and 12 bases separated the two germline ends. About this clonotype: The antigen is not known.

The chain employs TRBV19 and TRBJ1-1, with a possible D match to TRBD1 (5 bases). The sequence derives from a man between 18 and 35 years old who received the YFV17D yellow fever vaccine. The source was PBMCs, collected 15 days after the yellow fever booster vaccination. CDR3 amino acids: CASRDRQGTEAFF. In DNA form, the CDR3 reads TGTGCCAGTAGAGATCGCCAGGGCACTGAAGCTTTCTTT.